These 22 T cell receptor beta chains originate from one sample sequenced in a study of CD8+ T cells in alopecia areata (dated by TCRdb to 2017 to 2018). The sample's treatment or condition label, in plain terms: oral pan-JAK inhibitor, 5-10 mg twice daily. The library was prepared using the immunoSEQ multiplex PCR assay. For TCR sequencing, RNA was extracted from every sample and reverse transcribed into cDNA to serve as template. TCRdb retrieved this table from immuneACCESS and kept in-frame rearrangements only. Not all clones are present; in checked studies, unresolved V genes account for under half, and no reason is known for the remainder. For this sample the table gives about 250,000 clones, of which approximately 60% were detected only once. Of the sample, around 0.92% falls within the top ten clones. The sample was CD4+ T cells sorted from blood, taken at week 52, from a patient treated with tofacitinib. These receptors came from a human donor with alopecia areata.

The chain couples TRBV6-6 to TRBJ1-2; D possibly corresponds to TRBD1 (6 bases). This CDR3 is built from 14 residues. Germline CDR1 MNHNY, CDR2 SVGAGI (reference sequence). V was trimmed by 7 bases and J by 6 bases, leaving 18 bases between them. For the CDR3, the DNA is TGTGCCAGCACCTGGGGGCGGTTTGATAATGGCTACACCTTC. Its protein product is CASTWGRFDNGYTF.

The chain combines TRBV9 with TRBJ2-2; 10 bases are shared with TRBD2. The CDR3 totals 15 residues. CDR1 is SGDLS and CDR2 is YYNGEE in the germline V gene. V lost 2 bases, J lost 5 bases, and 3 bases stayed unmatched. DNA of the CDR3: TGTGCCAGCAGCGTCGGACTAGCGGTGACCGGGGAGCTGTTTTTT. It codes for CASSVGLAVTGELFF.

The chain couples TRBV27 to TRBJ2-4; tentative D call: TRBD2 (6 bases). CDR3 length equals 16 residues. CDR1 and CDR2 (germline): MNHEY, SMNVEV (reference sequence). V was pared by 0 bases and J by 1 base, with 10 bases between. The DNA for the CDR3 is TGTGCCAGCAGTTTATCGAGAGGGAGGGCCAAAAACATTCAGTACTTC. Encoded protein: CASSLSRGRAKNIQYF.

This clone was seen more than once but under ten times. The chain couples TRBV29-1 to TRBJ1-1, with TRBD1 matching over 8 bases. J was trimmed by 5 bases and V by 5 bases; bases with no gene match: 7. The CDR3 has 13 residues. CDR1 is SQVTM and CDR2 is ANQGSEA in the germline V gene. CDR3 DNA: TGCAGCGTTTCTGAACAGGGGGGGACTGAAGCTTTCTTT. It encodes CSVSEQGGTEAFF. Full variable domain (missing parts from reference TRBV29-1 and TRBJ1-1): SAVISQKPSRDICQRGTSLTIQCQVDSQVTMMFWYRQQPGQSLTLIATANQGSEATYESGFVIDKFPISRPNLTFSTLTVSNMSPEDSSIYLCSVSEQGGTEAFFGQGTRLTVV.

The V call is TRBV6-6, the J call TRBJ2-3; D uncertain. V was shortened by 6 bases and J by 7 bases, with 11 bases between the two germline ends. Germline CDR1 MNHNY, CDR2 SVGAGI (reference sequence). The CDR3 extends over 12 amino acids. CDR3 in amino acids: CASSPSEHTQYF. CDR3 DNA: TGTGCCAGCAGCCCTTCGGAGCATACGCAGTATTTT.

This clone was found a few times. This sequence joins TRBV29-1 and TRBJ1-3, with 8 bases fitting TRBD1. Unmatched junction bases numbered 11, after V lost 7 bases and J lost 0 bases. The CDR3 consists of 16 residues. CDR1 and CDR2 (germline): SQVTM, ANQGSEA. The DNA of the CDR3 is TGCAGCGCTGCAAGGACAGGGAGTACCTCTGGAAACACCATATATTTT. Residues: CSAARTGSTSGNTIYF.

The CDR3 protein is CASSPQGRNPPNSPLHF. The CDR3 coding sequence is TGTGCCAGCAGCCCACAGGGCAGAAACCCTCCCAATTCACCCCTCCACTTT. The chain uses TRBV7-2 and TRBJ1-6, with a weak D call TRBD1 (6 bases). The CDR3 is made up of 17 amino acids. CDR1 and CDR2 from the germline V gene are SGHTA and FQGNSA. V gave up 5 bases and J gave up 7 bases, with 21 bases separating them.

The chain has TRBV15 and TRBJ2-3; perhaps TRBD1 as D (6 bases). V lost 1 base, J lost 0 bases, and 14 bases lay in between. There are 17 residues in the CDR3. Germline lookup yields CDR1 LNHNV and CDR2 YYDKDF (reference sequence). The CDR3 reads CATSRVWQGTSTDTQYF. The DNA for the CDR3 is TGTGCCACCAGCAGAGTGTGGCAGGGGACAAGCACAGATACGCAGTATTTT.

This clone was seen more than once but under ten times. For the CDR3, the DNA is TGTGCCAGCAGCTCTACGGGGGGGCCGGGGACTGAAGCTTTCTTT. It codes for CASSSTGGPGTEAFF. The rearrangement joins TRBV5-6 to TRBJ1-1; TRBD1 might be the D (6 bases). V lost 3 bases and J lost 5, with 17 bases in between. Germline-derived CDR1 and CDR2 are SGHDT and YYEEEE. This CDR3 is 15 amino acids long.

This clone was observed once. This chain uses TRBV30 with TRBJ1-3; D uncertain. The CDR3 is made up of 13 amino acids. Trimming took 2 bases from V and 11 from J, leaving 16 bases between them. Germline assignment: CDR1 GTSNPN and CDR2 SVGIG (reference sequence). CDR3 nucleotides: TGTGCCTGGAGTACGGCAACATCAAGTTCCATATATTTT. This translates into CAWSTATSSSIYF.

J is TRBJ1-2 and V is TRBV7-2; 7 bases are a match to TRBD1. The CDR3 totals 14 residues. V lost 3 bases, J lost 4 bases, and 5 bases stayed unmatched. Looked up from germline, CDR1 is SGHTA and CDR2 is FQGNSA. CDR3 sequence: CASSLVGTAYGYTF. CDR3 coding DNA: TGTGCCAGCAGCTTGGTCGGGACAGCCTATGGCTACACCTTC.

This chain links TRBV30 with TRBJ1-5; 8 bases are a match to TRBD1. The length of the CDR3 is 14 residues. The junction had 6 bases not matched to a gene; V was cut back by 2 bases and J by 6 bases. Looked up from germline, CDR1 is GTSNPN and CDR2 is SVGIG (reference sequence). The CDR3 DNA is TGTGCCTGGAGTAGTACAGGGGGAGGTCAGCCCCAGCATTTT. This translates into CAWSSTGGGQPQHF.

This clone was counted once. The identical CDR3 is also encoded by other nucleotide sequences in the sample. The chain joins TRBV30 to TRBJ1-5, with TRBD1 identical over 7 bases. With 3 bases clipped from V and 2 bases from J, the junction kept 4 bases outside the gene matches. The CDR3 has 14 residues. Germline V gives CDR1 GTSNPN, CDR2 SVGIG (reference sequence). The CDR3 reads CAWRGQGGNQPQHF. DNA of the CDR3: TGTGCCTGGAGGGGTCAGGGGGGCAATCAGCCCCAGCATTTT.

J is TRBJ1-1 and V is TRBV30; possibly TRBD1 for D (5 bases). Germline-derived CDR1 and CDR2 are GTSNPN and SVGIG (reference sequence). The CDR3 is made up of 15 amino acids. Trimming removed 2 bases at V and 2 bases at J, with 15 bases between. This CDR3 reads CAWSPPGRRNTEAFF. The CDR3 nucleotides read TGTGCCTGGAGTCCCCCGGGACGGAGAAACACTGAAGCTTTCTTT.

This clone has just a few counts. This chain uses TRBV29-1 with TRBJ2-4; 10 nucleotides match TRBD2. CDR1 SQVTM and CDR2 ANQGSEA come from the germline V gene. The V gene end was trimmed by 6 bases and the J gene end by 1 base; junction bases not matched to a gene: 3. CDR3 size: 14 residues. The CDR3 nucleotides are TGCAGCGTACTACTAGCGGGGGCCAAAAACATTCAGTACTTC. Its protein product is CSVLLAGAKNIQYF. Together with reference TRBV29-1 and TRBJ2-4, the CDR3 gives the full variable domain: SAVISQKPSRDICQRGTSLTIQCQVDSQVTMMFWYRQQPGQSLTLIATANQGSEATYESGFVIDKFPISRPNLTFSTLTVSNMSPEDSSIYLCSVLLAGAKNIQYFGAGTRLSVL.

This clone was picked up a small number of times. The genes are TRBV20-1 and TRBJ2-5; D unclear. Germline-derived CDR1 and CDR2 are DFQATT and SNEGSKA (reference sequence). The germline V and J ends were trimmed by 0 bases and 7 bases, with 6 bases remaining between them. There are 11 residues in the CDR3. The DNA for the CDR3 is TGCAGTGCTAGAGATCCCAGGACCCAGTACTTC. Protein sequence: CSARDPRTQYF.

Comment on this clone: This sample also contains other DNA sequences that code for the same CDR3. V and J are TRBV30 and TRBJ1-5; perhaps TRBD1 as D (6 bases). CDR3 length equals 13 residues. V dropped 1 base and J dropped 6 bases, with 10 bases sitting between them. The germline gives CDR1 GTSNPN, CDR2 SVGIG (reference sequence). The CDR3 DNA reads as TGTGCCTGGAGTGCGGGAGGGGGTCAGCCCCAGCATTTT. Translating gives CAWSAGGGQPQHF.

This clone was picked up a small number of times. The rearrangement uses TRBV29-1 and TRBJ2-7, with TRBD1 as a possible D gene (6 bases). The ends were cut back, 7 bases at V and 2 bases at J, with 9 bases in the middle. This CDR3 comprises 11 residues. Per the germline V gene, CDR1 is SQVTM and CDR2 is ANQGSEA. The CDR3 region is CSGQGPYEQYF. In DNA form, the CDR3 reads TGCAGCGGGCAGGGGCCCTACGAGCAGTACTTC.

Only a few counts were recorded for this clone. V gene TRBV6-1 combines with J gene TRBJ1-4; the D is unclear. V lost 2 bases and J lost 7, with 2 bases in between. The length of the CDR3 is 11 residues. Germline values: CDR1 MNHNS, CDR2 SASEGT. The CDR3 is CASSELEKLFF. Written as DNA, the CDR3 is TGTGCCAGCAGTGAACTTGAAAAACTGTTTTTT.

The V gene is TRBV4-2, the J gene TRBJ2-1, with D unresolved. Germline V CDR1 and CDR2: LGHNA, YNFKEQ. This CDR3 is built from 16 residues. The ends were cut back, 4 bases at V and 4 bases at J, with 17 bases in the middle. CDR3 protein: CASSLNPDPSYNEQFF. The CDR3 DNA follows: TGTGCCAGCAGCCTAAACCCAGACCCCTCGTACAATGAGCAGTTCTTC.

The gene calls are TRBV2 and TRBJ1-1, with 9 bases that match TRBD1. The CDR3 runs 13 residues. From germline, CDR1 is SNHLY and CDR2 FYNNEI. After removal of 5 bases from V and 6 bases from J, the junction contained 4 bases not matched to a gene. DNA of the CDR3: TGTGCCAGCAGTCTGGACAGGGGCGCTGAAGCTTTCTTT. Translation: CASSLDRGAEAFF.

The V call is TRBV6-8, the J call TRBJ2-3; TRBD2 matches 12 bases. Per germline, CDR1 MNHGY and CDR2 SAAAGT. With V trimmed by 4 bases and J by 1 base, 0 bases remained unmatched. The CDR3 is 15 amino acids. The CDR3: CASSWTSGGTDTQYF. CDR3 nucleotides: TGTGCCAGCAGTTGGACTAGCGGGGGCACAGATACGCAGTATTTT.